This T cell receptor beta chain was profiled in a study of cytomegalovirus exposure and HLA in healthy donors. Profiled with immunoSEQ multiplex PCR; TCRdb holds only in-frame clones, not every one. Among over 90,000 clones listed, about 95% were seen once. The CDR3 sequence is 13 residues long. Trimming took off 5 bases at V and 6 bases at J, with 14 bases between the two ends. The germline V gene encodes CDR1 SGHRS and CDR2 YFSETQ. This sequence was found in a young woman in good health and CMV-seronegative. The chain carries TRBV5-1 and TRBJ1-1, with D uncertain. The specimen was PBMCs. The CDR3 region is CASSHRPRAEAFF. In nucleotides, the CDR3 is TGCGCCAGCAGTCACCGCCCGAGGGCTGAAGCTTTCTTT.